Following are 32 T cell receptor beta chains from one sample sequenced in a study of blood T cells in healthy people across ages. The second PCR ran about 6 to 12 cycles with a sample-barcoded 5' primer and J-beta primers. TCRdb passed the 5' RACE reads through MiXCR, listing each CDR3 protein once. The sample has 1.6 million or so distinct CDR3 sequences; about 31% are singletons. The source material was blood. The source is a woman aged 25 to 45 in good health.

The chain carries TRBV5-6 and TRBJ2-3; 8 bases are shared with TRBD1. Germline CDR1 and CDR2: SGHDT and YYEEEE. The ends lost 3 bases at V and 4 bases at J; junction bases unmatched: 4. The CDR3 sequence is 14 residues long. The CDR3 region is CASSWTGKADTQYF. DNA of the CDR3: TGTGCCAGCAGCTGGACAGGGAAGGCAGATACGCAGTATTTT.

The chain uses TRBV27 and TRBJ2-7; a possible D gene is TRBD2 (5 bases). The ends were cut back, 8 bases at V and 4 bases at J, with 18 bases in the middle. This CDR3 has 14 amino acids. CDR1 and CDR2 from the germline V gene are MNHEY and SMNVEV (reference sequence). The CDR3 loop reads CASGLRVNRYEQYF. The CDR3 nucleotides read TGTGCCAGCGGACTCCGGGTGAACCGATACGAGCAGTACTTC.

This clonotype was recorded once. This rearrangement joins TRBV7-9 to TRBJ1-1, with D possibly matching TRBD1 (6 bases). The CDR3 consists of 14 residues. CDR1 and CDR2 from the germline V gene are SEHNR and FQNEAQ (reference sequence). V lost 3 bases and J 4 bases, leaving 12 bases between the germline ends. CDR3 in amino acids: CASSFTGLGTEAFF. CDR3 in DNA: TGTGCCAGCAGCTTTACAGGGTTGGGCACTGAAGCTTTCTTT.

The rearrangement links TRBV20-1 to TRBJ2-3; possibly TRBD1 for D (5 bases). Per the germline V gene, CDR1 is DFQATT and CDR2 is SNEGSKA (reference sequence). CDR3 length: 14 residues. The V gene lost 0 bases and the J gene lost 7 bases, with 14 bases spanning the gap. CDR3 residues: CSARDRRAGYTQYF. CDR3 bases: TGCAGTGCTAGAGATCGCAGGGCTGGGTATACGCAGTATTTT.

This clonotype was recorded at least ten times. The chain is built from TRBV12-3 or TRBV12-4 and TRBJ2-1, with TRBD2 matching 7 bases. The CDR3 runs 12 residues. Trimming cost V 6 bases and J 9 bases; bases outside gene matches: 5. The CDR3 loop is CASRTSYLEQFF. The CDR3 nucleotides read TGTGCCAGCAGGACTAGCTATCTTGAGCAGTTCTTC.

The chain recombines TRBV27 with TRBJ1-5; the D gene is possibly TRBD1 (6 bases). Germline-derived CDR1 and CDR2 are MNHEY and SMNVEV (reference sequence). The length of the CDR3 is 15 residues. V was clipped by 6 bases and J by 0 bases, with 12 bases between them. DNA of the CDR3: TGTGCCAGCAGGAAAGGGGGGGGTAGCAATCAGCCCCAGCATTTT. Translation: CASRKGGGSNQPQHF.

The count of this clonotype is one. The rearrangement uses TRBV6-1 and TRBJ2-4; tentatively, D is TRBD1 or TRBD2 (5 bases each). Germline-derived CDR1 and CDR2 are MNHNS and SASEGT. CDR3 size: 19 residues. The V gene lost 4 bases and the J gene lost 0 bases, with 22 bases spanning the gap. Here the CDR3 reads CASSGSGTARGLAKNIQYF. The CDR3 DNA follows: TGTGCCAGCAGTGGCTCCGGGACGGCCCGGGGCCTAGCCAAAAACATTCAGTACTTC.

This clonotype has more than one count but fewer than ten. The rearrangement joins TRBV5-1 to TRBJ1-1, with D uncertain. CDR3 length: 12 amino acids. V lost 0 bases to trimming and J lost 10 bases, with 10 bases between them. CDR1 SGHRS and CDR2 YFSETQ come from the germline V gene. CDR3 loop: CASSLDTAGAFF. The CDR3 nucleotides are TGCGCCAGCAGCTTGGATACGGCGGGAGCTTTCTTT.

This clonotype has only one observation. The J gene is TRBJ1-1, the V gene TRBV20-1; D possibly corresponds to TRBD1 (5 bases). V dropped 0 bases and J dropped 2 bases, with 19 bases sitting between them. Germline loops: CDR1 DFQATT, CDR2 SNEGSKA (reference sequence). The CDR3 covers 17 residues. The CDR3 sequence is CSARDREFGTVNTEAFF. CDR3 nucleotides: TGCAGTGCTAGAGATAGGGAATTTGGGACGGTCAACACTGAAGCTTTCTTT.

Comments on this clonotype: A much bigger clone sits one base away, suggesting this may be a read error. The V call is TRBV20-1, the J call TRBJ2-7; D possibly matches TRBD1 or TRBD2 (5 bases each). Germline CDR1 and CDR2: DFQATT and SNEGSKA (reference sequence). The CDR3 totals 13 residues. V was clipped by 6 bases and J by 6 bases, with 18 bases between them. The CDR3 DNA sequence: TGCAGTGCGCAGGGACCGAGAACCTGCGAGCAGTACTTC. Protein sequence: CSAQGPRTCEQYF.

Many counts were recorded for this clonotype. This sequence joins TRBV7-2 and TRBJ2-3; D is undetermined. The V gene's germline CDR1 is SGHTA and CDR2 FQGNSA. This CDR3 has 13 residues. Trimming left V 1 base short and J 2 bases short, with 4 bases between. In DNA form, the CDR3 reads TGTGCCAGCAGCTTAGTTTTCACAGATACGCAGTATTTT. As protein: CASSLVFTDTQYF.

This clonotype was counted a single time. CDR3: CAIKSSGGANTQYF. CDR3 nucleotide sequence: TGTGCCATCAAATCTAGCGGGGGAGCAAATACGCAGTATTTT. The V and J genes are TRBV10-3 and TRBJ2-3; TRBD2 matches at 10 bases. Germline assignment: CDR1 ENHRY and CDR2 SYGVKD. The CDR3 spans 14 residues. V was clipped by 7 bases and J by 7 bases; unmatched bases: 8.

The chain couples TRBV28 to TRBJ2-7; the D is unclear. Trimming removed 6 bases from V and 4 bases from J, with 13 bases in between. The CDR3 runs to 13 residues. From germline, CDR1 is MDHEN and CDR2 SYDVKM. The chain's CDR3 is CASRWARQYEQYF. The CDR3 nucleotides read TGTGCCAGCAGGTGGGCGCGACAATACGAGCAGTACTTC.

This clonotype was observed a handful of times. J is TRBJ2-1 and V is TRBV20-1; maybe TRBD1 (5 bases). CDR3 length: 15 residues. Germline loops: CDR1 DFQATT, CDR2 SNEGSKA (reference sequence). Trimming shortened V by 7 bases and J by 2 bases, and 18 bases separated the two germline ends. In nucleotides, the CDR3 is TGCAGTGTACCACATGGGGCCGCAACCTACAATGAGCAGTTCTTC. Encoded protein: CSVPHGAATYNEQFF.

The CDR3 region is CASSASSGSGTDTQYF. As DNA, the CDR3 is TGTGCCAGCAGCGCCTCTAGCGGGAGTGGCACAGATACGCAGTATTTT. The chain has TRBV7-3 and TRBJ2-3, with TRBD2 matching 10 bases. The CDR3 consists of 16 residues. CDR1 is SGHTA and CDR2 is FQGTGA in the germline V gene. After removal of 5 bases from V and 1 base from J, the junction contained 6 bases not matched to a gene.

This chain uses TRBV4-1 with TRBJ2-3; 8 bases are a match to TRBD2. Germline V lookup: CDR1 MGHRA, CDR2 YSYEKL. There are 16 residues in the CDR3. The V segment lost 3 bases and the J segment 7 bases; nucleotides outside the gene matches: 12. For the CDR3, the DNA is TGCGCCAGCAGCCAGACCGGGACTAGGGCACAGTATACGCAGTATTTT. As protein: CASSQTGTRAQYTQYF.

This clonotype was counted ten times or more. The chain is built from TRBV28 and TRBJ2-1; possible D gene TRBD2, 6 bases. Trimming left V 5 bases short and J 7 bases short, with 15 bases between. Germline assignment: CDR1 MDHEN and CDR2 SYDVKM. The length of the CDR3 is 14 residues. The CDR3 reads CASSGGGLTNEQFF. The DNA of the CDR3 is TGTGCCAGCAGTGGGGGAGGCCTAACGAATGAGCAGTTCTTC. Together with reference TRBV28 and TRBJ2-1, the CDR3 gives the full variable domain: DVKVTQSSRYLVKRTGEKVFLECVQDMDHENMFWYRQDPGLGLRLIYFSYDVKMKEKGDIPEGYSVSREKKERFSLILESASTNQTSMYLCASSGGGLTNEQFFGPGTRLTVL.

As to this clonotype: Mismatch with germline at one junction end may stem from a read error. This chain joins TRBV7-9 and TRBJ2-1; D is perhaps TRBD1 (6 bases). The CDR3 runs 13 residues. Germline CDR1 reads SEHNR; CDR2 reads FQNEAQ (reference sequence). CDR3: CAGSPDRSHEQFF. The CDR3 DNA follows: TGTGCCGGCAGTCCCGACAGGTCCCATGAGCAGTTCTTC. Using reference TRBV7-9 and TRBJ2-1 for the parts outside the CDR3, the full variable domain is DTGVSQNPRHKITKRGQNVTFRCDPISEHNRLYWYRQTLGQGPEFLTYFQNEAQLEKSRLLSDRFSAERPKGSFSTLEIQRTEQGDSAMYLCAGSPDRSHEQFFGPGTRLTVL.

The gene calls are TRBV20-1 and TRBJ2-1; D remains ambiguous. The ends were cut back, 6 bases at V and 7 bases at J, with 19 bases in the middle. CDR1 is DFQATT, CDR2 SNEGSKA, per germline (reference sequence). The CDR3 runs to 14 residues. The CDR3 DNA is TGCAGTGCCCTACGTCCTGGGTCAGGAAATGAGCAGTTCTTC. Protein: CSALRPGSGNEQFF.

The chain uses TRBV5-6 and TRBJ2-1, with TRBD2 identical over 7 bases. Germline CDR1 is SGHDT and CDR2 is YYEEEE. The CDR3 extends over 15 amino acids. V dropped 2 bases and J dropped 2; count of bases not matched to a gene: 4. CDR3 protein: CASSFPSGTYNEQFF. In nucleotides, the CDR3 is TGTGCCAGCAGCTTCCCTAGCGGTACCTACAATGAGCAGTTCTTC.

Concerning this clonotype: Since a much larger clone is just one base distant, this may be a read error. The rearrangement uses TRBV7-9 and TRBJ2-5; 8 nucleotides line up with TRBD2. CDR3 size: 15 residues. Germline assignment: CDR1 SEHNR and CDR2 FQNEAQ (reference sequence). CDR3 sequence reads: CASSLFSGGQEIQYF. As DNA, the CDR3 is TGTGCCAGCAGCTTGTTCAGCGGGGGACAAGAGATCCAGTACTTC.

V gene TRBV5-1 combines with J gene TRBJ2-7, with 13 bases that match TRBD2. This CDR3 is built from 14 residues. The trim removed 4 bases at V and 7 bases at J, leaving 5 bases unmatched. Germline V lookup: CDR1 SGHRS, CDR2 YFSETQ. CDR3 region: CASSRTSGGGEQYF. Here the CDR3 DNA reads TGCGCCAGCAGCCGGACTAGCGGGGGTGGTGAGCAGTACTTC.

The rearrangement joins TRBV6-6 to TRBJ2-7; 8 nucleotides line up with TRBD1. V was clipped by 7 bases and J by 4 bases; unmatched bases: 9. This CDR3 region has 14 residues. Germline values: CDR1 MNHNY, CDR2 SVGAGI (reference sequence). The chain's CDR3 is CASTQGATVYEQYF. The DNA of the CDR3 is TGTGCCAGCACCCAGGGGGCTACAGTTTACGAGCAGTACTTC.

The J gene is TRBJ2-5, the V gene TRBV6-1; D not certain. Germline V gives CDR1 MNHNS, CDR2 SASEGT. V gave up 4 bases and J gave up 2 bases, with 5 bases separating them. This CDR3 region has 12 residues. The CDR3 spells CASSGRQETQYF. The CDR3, as DNA: TGTGCCAGCAGTGGTCGGCAAGAGACCCAGTACTTC.

V and J are TRBV29-1 and TRBJ1-1; D perhaps matches TRBD1 (6 bases). CDR1 is SQVTM, CDR2 ANQGSEA, per germline. Trimming pared 7 bases from V and 6 bases from J, leaving 15 bases between. This CDR3 contains 12 residues. The CDR3 sequence is CSGRTASPEAFF. The CDR3 DNA reads as TGCAGCGGGCGGACAGCTAGCCCTGAAGCTTTCTTT.

This clonotype was recorded a few times. The rearrangement joins TRBV29-1 to TRBJ2-1, with 12 bases lining up with TRBD2. The V gene's germline CDR1 is SQVTM and CDR2 ANQGSEA. The trim removed 3 bases at V and 5 bases at J, leaving 2 bases unmatched. CDR3 length: 14 amino acids. In nucleotides, the CDR3 is TGCAGCGTTGACAGGACTAGCGGGAACAATGAGCAGTTCTTC. This gives the protein CSVDRTSGNNEQFF.

The rearrangement links TRBV11-2 to TRBJ2-3; D gene unclear. V was trimmed by 5 bases and J by 0 bases, leaving 12 bases between them. The V gene's germline CDR1 is SGHAT and CDR2 FQNNGV. The CDR3 covers 15 residues. CDR3 nucleotide sequence: TGTGCCAGCAGCCCTGACACGGTGAGCACAGATACGCAGTATTTT. Translation: CASSPDTVSTDTQYF.

The J gene is TRBJ2-3, the V gene TRBV7-9; 7 nucleotides align to TRBD1. Germline values: CDR1 SEHNR, CDR2 FQNEAQ (reference sequence). The CDR3 is made up of 16 amino acids. With 4 bases clipped from V and 0 bases from J, the junction kept 7 bases outside the gene matches. The CDR3 sequence is CASSSHGTDSTDTQYF. The CDR3 DNA is TGTGCCAGCAGCTCACACGGGACAGACAGCACAGATACGCAGTATTTT.

The rearrangement uses TRBV4-1 and TRBJ2-2, with D possibly matching TRBD2 (6 bases). Per the germline V gene, CDR1 is MGHRA and CDR2 is YSYEKL. The CDR3 covers 17 residues. V was shortened by 6 bases and J by 6 bases, with 23 bases between the two germline ends. CDR3 sequence reads: CASRPYLAREYPGELFF. The CDR3, as DNA: TGCGCCAGCAGACCTTACCTAGCGAGGGAGTACCCCGGGGAGCTGTTTTTT.

This clonotype was counted between two and nine times. This chain uses TRBV12-3 or TRBV12-4 with TRBJ2-5, with D possibly being TRBD1 (6 bases). The CDR3 has 14 residues. V dropped 5 bases and J dropped 6 bases, with 16 bases sitting between them. The CDR3 spells CASSPRTATKTQYF. CDR3 nucleotide sequence: TGTGCCAGCAGTCCACGGACAGCCACAAAGACCCAGTACTTC.

Remarks on this clonotype: One end of the junction is discordant with germline, which a read error may explain. The CDR3 protein is CASTLTGANALTF. CDR3 nucleotides: TGTGCCAGCACCCTGACTGGGGCCAACGCCCTGACTTTC. The V and J genes are TRBV25-1 and TRBJ2-6, with TRBD1 as a possible D gene (5 bases). This CDR3 spans 13 amino acids. CDR1 and CDR2 from the germline V gene are MGHDK and SYGVNS. Looking up the rest from reference TRBV25-1 and TRBJ2-6 gives the full variable domain: EADIYQTPRYLVIGTGKKITLECSQTMGHDKMYWYQQDPGMELHLIHYSYGVNSTEKGDLSSESTVSRIRTEHFPLTLESARPSHTSQYLCASTLTGANALTFGAGSRLTVL.

The chain links TRBV28 to TRBJ2-4; D is possibly TRBD2 (6 bases). V lost 6 bases and J 9 bases, leaving 21 bases between the germline ends. CDR1 and CDR2 from the germline V gene are MDHEN and SYDVKM. The CDR3 length is 15 residues. The CDR3 DNA follows: TGTGCCAGCAGCCTCGGGACTCCCGAAACTAGCATTCAGTACTTC. This gives the protein CASSLGTPETSIQYF.